The 27 T cell receptor beta chains below were found in one sample sequenced in a study of blood T cell repertoires in COVID-19. Produced via immunoSEQ multiplex PCR; TCRdb's table is partial and in-frame only. The table includes around 100,000 clones, about 90% detected once. The specimen was peripheral blood. These receptors were collected from a man between 18 and 35 years old with acute or convalescent COVID-19.

The chain is built from TRBV29-1 and TRBJ1-2, with TRBD1 matching over 8 bases. Germline CDR1 SQVTM, CDR2 ANQGSEA. J lost 7 bases, V lost 3 bases, and 4 bases had no gene match. The CDR3 runs 12 residues. This CDR3 is CSVDLDRAGYTF. The CDR3 DNA is TGCAGCGTTGATCTGGACAGGGCTGGCTACACCTTC.

The gene calls are TRBV24-1 and TRBJ2-5, with D possibly matching TRBD1 (6 bases). CDR3 length: 14 amino acids. Germline values: CDR1 KGHDR, CDR2 SFDVKD. V lost 6 bases, J lost 9 bases, and 19 bases lay in between. CDR3 DNA: TGTGCCACCAGTACCCGGACAGATTATGGGGCCCAGTACTTC. Translated, it gives CATSTRTDYGAQYF.

The chain joins TRBV19 to TRBJ1-6, with D possibly being TRBD1 (6 bases). Germline V gene lookup returns CDR1 LNHDA and CDR2 SQIVND (reference sequence). Trimming pared 7 bases from V and 7 bases from J, leaving 14 bases between. The CDR3 runs to 14 residues. The CDR3 is CASKPGTRNSPLHF. CDR3 nucleotide sequence: TGTGCCAGTAAACCTGGGACACGGAATTCACCCCTCCACTTT.

The chain employs TRBV19 and TRBJ1-1; 8 nucleotides match TRBD1. CDR3 length: 16 residues. In germline, CDR1 is LNHDA, CDR2 SQIVND (reference sequence). J gave up 2 bases and V 6 bases, and 11 bases lay outside the gene matches. For the CDR3, the DNA is TGTGCCAGTAGATACACAGGGGGAATTGGAAACACTGAAGCTTTCTTT. This gives the protein CASRYTGGIGNTEAFF.

The rearrangement links TRBV19 to TRBJ1-1, with a possible D match to TRBD1 (6 bases). CDR1 is LNHDA, CDR2 SQIVND, per germline (reference sequence). CDR3 length: 13 amino acids. Trimming took off 6 bases at V and 7 bases at J, with 15 bases between the two ends. CDR3 region: CASRERGANEAFF. The DNA for the CDR3 is TGTGCCAGTAGAGAGCGGGGGGCTAATGAAGCTTTCTTT.

This clone was seen only once. The V and J genes are TRBV27 and TRBJ1-2; 9 nucleotides match TRBD1. CDR1 MNHEY and CDR2 SMNVEV come from the germline V gene (reference sequence). This CDR3 comprises 16 residues. V lost 3 bases to trimming and J lost 3 bases; unmatched junction nucleotides: 8. CDR3 sequence reads: CASSFIGQGWDYGYTF. CDR3 bases: TGTGCCAGCAGTTTTATAGGACAGGGGTGGGACTATGGCTACACCTTC.

V and J are TRBV5-4 and TRBJ1-2; D is ambiguous. Germline V gene lookup returns CDR1 SGHNT and CDR2 YYREEE (reference sequence). The CDR3 is 16 amino acids. V was clipped by 3 bases and J by 0 bases, with 15 bases between them. CDR3 region: CASSYRQLPSNYGYTF. DNA for the CDR3: TGTGCCAGCAGCTATCGACAACTCCCCTCTAACTATGGCTACACCTTC. Combining the CDR3 with reference TRBV5-4 and TRBJ1-2 gives the whole variable domain ETGVTQSPTHLIKTRGQQVTLRCSSQSGHNTVSWYQQALGQGPQFIFQYYREEENGRGNFPPRFSGLQFPNYSSELNVNALELDDSALYLCASSYRQLPSNYGYTFGSGTRLTVV.

The chain joins TRBV19 to TRBJ1-1; 7 bases map to TRBD1. The CDR3 extends over 14 amino acids. After removal of 3 bases from V and 4 bases from J, the junction contained 5 bases not matched to a gene. The germline gives CDR1 LNHDA, CDR2 SQIVND (reference sequence). The CDR3 region is CASSIRQGLTEAFF. CDR3 DNA sequence: TGTGCCAGTAGTATCCGACAGGGACTCACTGAAGCTTTCTTT.

The CDR3 reads CASSLEATENSNQPQHF. CDR3 bases: TGTGCCAGCAGCTTGGAGGCGACAGAGAATAGCAATCAGCCCCAGCATTTT. This chain links TRBV5-8 with TRBJ1-5, with a tentative D call TRBD1 (5 bases). The CDR3 has 17 amino acids. In germline, CDR1 is SGHTS, CDR2 YDEGEE. Trimming shortened V by 0 bases and J by 0 bases, and 13 bases separated the two germline ends.

The chain joins TRBV7-9 to TRBJ2-7, with TRBD1 matching over 9 bases. CDR1 is SEHNR and CDR2 is FQNEAQ in the germline V gene (reference sequence). This CDR3 region has 15 residues. V dropped 4 bases and J dropped 3; count of bases not matched to a gene: 7. CDR3 region: CASSSSPGQGYEQYF. In DNA, the CDR3 is TGTGCCAGCAGCTCCTCCCCGGGACAGGGCTACGAGCAGTACTTC.

The rearrangement links TRBV7-6 to TRBJ1-3; D ambiguous. The CDR3 is 16 residues long. Germline CDR1 SGHVS, CDR2 FNYEAQ. Between the trimmed V and J ends, which lost 1 base and 4 bases, there was a span of 14 bases. The DNA for the CDR3 is TGTGCCAGCAGCTTAGTCTTAGACACCGCCGGAAACACCATATATTTT. Its translation: CASSLVLDTAGNTIYF. Drawing the rest from reference TRBV7-6 and TRBJ1-3, the complete variable domain is GAGVSQSPRYKVTKRGQDVALRCDPISGHVSLYWYRQALGQGPEFLTYFNYEAQQDKSGLPNDRFSAERPEGSISTLTIQRTEQRDSAMYRCASSLVLDTAGNTIYFGEGSWLTVV.

The chain recombines TRBV27 with TRBJ2-1, with 7 bases matching TRBD2. There are 15 residues in the CDR3. Looked up from germline, CDR1 is MNHEY and CDR2 is SMNVEV (reference sequence). V trimming: 5 bases; J trimming: 0 bases; junction bases outside the gene matches: 4. The CDR3 here is CASSGRDRSYNEQFF. The CDR3 DNA reads as TGTGCCAGCAGTGGGAGGGACCGCTCCTACAATGAGCAGTTCTTC.

J is TRBJ2-7 and V is TRBV7-9; TRBD2 aligns across 13 bases. In germline, CDR1 is SEHNR, CDR2 FQNEAQ (reference sequence). The V segment lost 5 bases and the J segment 6 bases; nucleotides outside the gene matches: 7. This CDR3 is built from 15 residues. Written as DNA, the CDR3 is TGTGCCAGCAGCCCACTACTAGCGGGGGGGCGCGAGCAGTACTTC. As protein: CASSPLLAGGREQYF.

This rearrangement joins TRBV2 to TRBJ1-2, with 10 positions matching TRBD1. Germline values: CDR1 SNHLY, CDR2 FYNNEI. This CDR3 region has 13 residues. The J segment lost 6 bases and the V segment lost 6 bases, leaving 4 bases of the junction unmatched. The CDR3, as DNA: TGTGCCAGCAGAGGACAGGGGGTCGATGGCTACACCTTC. This encodes CASRGQGVDGYTF.

The V gene is TRBV18, the J gene TRBJ1-1; D is unresolved. V was trimmed by 3 bases and J by 1 base, leaving 9 bases between them. Germline CDR1 is KGHSH and CDR2 is LQKENI. The CDR3 has 14 residues. The CDR3 reads CASSPRESNTEAFF. The CDR3 DNA is TGTGCCAGCTCACCGAGGGAATCGAACACTGAAGCTTTCTTT.

The chain recombines TRBV4-2 with TRBJ1-2; 12 bases fit TRBD1. The length of the CDR3 is 17 residues. Germline V gene sequence: CDR1 LGHNA, CDR2 YNFKEQ. V dropped 1 base and J dropped 5; count of bases not matched to a gene: 8. In DNA, the CDR3 is TGTGCCAGCAGCCAAGGGGACAGGGGGCTTCTCTGGTATGGCTACACCTTC. It is translated as CASSQGDRGLLWYGYTF.

This clone was seen a few times. J is TRBJ1-2 and V is TRBV9; 9 bases fit TRBD1. Unmatched junction bases numbered 8, after V lost 0 bases and J lost 5 bases. The CDR3 totals 16 residues. Germline V CDR1 and CDR2: SGDLS, YYNGEE. CDR3: CASSVGQQGARYGYTF. CDR3 DNA: TGTGCCAGCAGCGTAGGCCAACAGGGGGCGAGGTATGGCTACACCTTC.

The rearrangement joins TRBV27 to TRBJ1-2; TRBD1 agrees at 7 bases. V trimming: 0 bases; J trimming: 2 bases; junction bases outside the gene matches: 3. CDR1 and CDR2 (germline): MNHEY, SMNVEV (reference sequence). The CDR3 length is 15 residues. The chain's CDR3 is CASSLSGGANYGYTF. CDR3 DNA: TGTGCCAGCAGTTTATCAGGGGGCGCAAACTATGGCTACACCTTC.

J is TRBJ1-4 and V is TRBV19; no reliable D call. Germline CDR1 and CDR2: LNHDA and SQIVND (reference sequence). CDR3 length equals 13 residues. Trimming stripped 10 bases from V and 0 bases from J, with 9 bases between. The CDR3 is CATGRATNEKLFF. The CDR3 nucleotides read TGTGCCACGGGAAGGGCAACTAATGAAAAACTGTTTTTT.

V usage is TRBV21-1 and J usage is TRBJ2-1; the D call of TRBD1 is as the table states it, not checked on the DNA. TRBV21-1 is a pseudogene segment. The CDR3 is 18 amino acids. CDR3 sequence: CASSKEGTGRGSYNEQFF. CDR3 in DNA: TGTGCCAGCAGCAAAGAAGGGACAGGGAGAGGGTCCTACAATGAGCAGTTCTTC.

The chain uses TRBV9 and TRBJ2-7, with a weak D call TRBD1 (5 bases). The CDR3 totals 15 residues. V lost 4 bases, J lost 6 bases, and 20 bases lay in between. Germline values: CDR1 SGDLS, CDR2 YYNGEE. CDR3 region: CASSTQTGPYGEQYF. CDR3 sequence (DNA): TGTGCCAGCAGCACCCAAACAGGACCCTACGGCGAGCAGTACTTC.

This rearrangement joins TRBV11-2 to TRBJ1-1; TRBD1 might be the D (5 bases). V dropped 5 bases and J dropped 4 bases, with 20 bases sitting between them. CDR3 length equals 16 residues. Germline V CDR1 and CDR2: SGHAT, FQNNGV. The CDR3 bases are TGTGCCAGCAGCCTACGGACACCCACGATTGGCACTGAAGCTTTCTTT. Translating gives CASSLRTPTIGTEAFF.

J is TRBJ2-2 and V is TRBV4-2; D remains unclear. CDR3 length equals 15 residues. V gave up 1 base and J gave up 6 bases, with 12 bases separating them. The V gene's germline CDR1 is LGHNA and CDR2 YNFKEQ. The CDR3 region is CASSQGSRWAGELFF. The CDR3 nucleotides read TGTGCCAGCAGCCAAGGGAGCCGGTGGGCCGGGGAGCTGTTTTTT.

The genes are TRBV18 and TRBJ1-2; maybe TRBD1 (5 bases). Trimming left V 6 bases short and J 5 bases short, with 13 bases between. CDR1 KGHSH and CDR2 LQKENI come from the germline V gene. The CDR3 length is 13 residues. The CDR3 sequence: CASSVDKRYGYTF. CDR3 sequence (DNA): TGTGCCAGCTCCGTGGACAAGAGGTATGGCTACACCTTC.

This clone was observed a few times. This chain links TRBV7-9 with TRBJ1-5; D unclear. This CDR3 has 13 amino acids. V was pared by 7 bases and J by 6 bases, with 13 bases between. Germline loops: CDR1 SEHNR, CDR2 FQNEAQ (reference sequence). This CDR3 is CASTPEGGQPQHF. The CDR3 nucleotides are TGTGCCAGCACGCCTGAGGGCGGTCAGCCCCAGCATTTT. Drawing the rest from reference TRBV7-9 and TRBJ1-5, the complete variable domain is DTGVSQNPRHKITKRGQNVTFRCDPISEHNRLYWYRQTLGQGPEFLTYFQNEAQLEKSRLLSDRFSAERPKGSFSTLEIQRTEQGDSAMYLCASTPEGGQPQHFGDGTRLSIL.

V usage is TRBV6-5 and J usage is TRBJ1-5; possibly TRBD1 for D (6 bases). Trimming took 0 bases from V and 3 from J, leaving 9 bases between them. The CDR3 has 15 amino acids. Germline CDR1 is MNHEY and CDR2 is SVGAGI. For the CDR3, the DNA is TGTGCCAGCAGTTACTCGATGGGGGCCAATCAGCCCCAGCATTTT. This sequence encodes CASSYSMGANQPQHF.

The V call is TRBV27, the J call TRBJ2-3; possible D gene TRBD1, 6 bases. The CDR3 has 16 amino acids. Looked up from germline, CDR1 is MNHEY and CDR2 is SMNVEV (reference sequence). V was clipped by 4 bases and J by 0 bases, with 14 bases between them. CDR3 region: CASSSPRGSSTDTQYF. As DNA, the CDR3 is TGTGCCAGCAGTTCACCCAGGGGTTCGAGCACAGATACGCAGTATTTT.